This entry lists 9 T cell receptor beta chains sequenced from one sample in a study of cytomegalovirus exposure and HLA in healthy donors. Primers included in the PCR were 60 Vbeta and 13 Jbeta primers. Assay used: immunoSEQ multiplex PCR; TCRdb lists only in-frame clones, some missing. Of 100,000 or so clones listed, roughly four fifths are singletons. The specimen was PBMCs. The receptors were gathered from a male donor in good health and CMV-seropositive.

CDR3 loop: CASSWSSYEQYF. In nucleotides, the CDR3 is TGCGCCAGCAGCTGGAGCTCCTACGAGCAGTACTTC. The chain couples TRBV5-1 to TRBJ2-7; D unclear. Trimming took 3 bases from V and 0 from J, leaving 4 bases between them. This CDR3 spans 12 amino acids. Per the germline V gene, CDR1 is SGHRS and CDR2 is YFSETQ.

The chain joins TRBV29-1 to TRBJ1-2, with D possibly TRBD1 on 6 matching bases. The V gene lost 6 bases and the J gene lost 6 bases, with 17 bases spanning the gap. This CDR3 region has 13 residues. Germline loops: CDR1 SQVTM, CDR2 ANQGSEA. CDR3 sequence: CSVALGGGNGYTF. The CDR3 region has the DNA TGCAGCGTCGCCCTGGGGGGGGGCAATGGCTACACCTTC.

J is TRBJ2-1 and V is TRBV7-2; TRBD2 agrees at 11 bases. The CDR3 extends over 16 amino acids. Losses at the gene ends were 4 bases for V and 4 bases for J; bases not matched to a gene: 6. CDR1 and CDR2 from the germline V gene are SGHTA and FQGNSA. CDR3 in DNA: TGTGCCAGCAGCTCTATGCTAGCGGGGGGTTACAATGAGCAGTTCTTC. It specifies CASSSMLAGGYNEQFF.

The chain employs TRBV27 and TRBJ1-2, with 10 positions matching TRBD1. Trimming cost V 6 bases and J 8 bases; bases outside gene matches: 6. There are 13 residues in the CDR3. Germline V gives CDR1 MNHEY, CDR2 SMNVEV (reference sequence). The CDR3 DNA reads as TGTGCCAGCAGCGACAGGGGGCCCTCGGGCTACACCTTC. It translates to CASSDRGPSGYTF.

The chain combines TRBV6-1 with TRBJ2-7; D might be TRBD1 (6 bases). Germline V lookup: CDR1 MNHNS, CDR2 SASEGT. The ends were cut back, 7 bases at V and 2 bases at J, with 12 bases in the middle. The CDR3 is made up of 13 amino acids. Written as DNA, the CDR3 is TGTGCCAGCATCGGGACAATTACCTACGAGCAGTACTTC. Residues: CASIGTITYEQYF.

This chain connects TRBV7-2 to TRBJ1-3; D gene ambiguous. The germline V gene encodes CDR1 SGHTA and CDR2 FQGNSA. V shed 4 bases and J shed 9 bases, with 16 bases lying between them. This CDR3 contains 14 residues. CDR3: CASSSQGWGVTIYF. DNA of the CDR3: TGTGCCAGCAGCTCGCAAGGGTGGGGAGTCACCATATATTTT.

The J gene is TRBJ1-2, the V gene TRBV7-2; possible D gene TRBD1, 5 bases. The V gene's germline CDR1 is SGHTA and CDR2 FQGNSA. The CDR3 consists of 14 residues. V lost 1 base, J lost 4 bases, and 10 bases lay in between. The CDR3 reads CASSLGGASYGYTF. The CDR3 nucleotides are TGTGCCAGCAGCTTAGGGGGCGCCTCCTATGGCTACACCTTC. The whole variable domain, remainder taken from reference TRBV7-2 and TRBJ1-2, is GAGVSQSPSNKVTEKGKDVELRCDPISGHTALYWYRQSLGQGLEFLIYFQGNSAPDKSGLPSDRFSAERTGGSVSTLTIQRTQQEDSAVYLCASSLGGASYGYTFGSGTRLTVV.

The chain recombines TRBV4-3 with TRBJ2-2; 11 bases align to TRBD1. This CDR3 is 18 amino acids long. The J segment lost 5 bases and the V segment lost 0 bases, leaving 8 bases of the junction unmatched. CDR1 is LGHNA, CDR2 YSLEER, per germline. The CDR3: CASSQDPGTGGMTGELFF. As DNA, the CDR3 is TGCGCCAGCAGCCAAGATCCCGGGACAGGGGGTATGACCGGGGAGCTGTTTTTT.

This clone was counted a few times. The chain uses TRBV6-5 and TRBJ1-6; 9 nucleotides line up with TRBD1. Germline-derived CDR1 and CDR2 are MNHEY and SVGAGI. The CDR3 runs to 14 residues. With V trimmed by 5 bases and J by 10 bases, 6 bases remained unmatched. CDR3 loop: CASSPGTGRSPLHF. CDR3 DNA: TGTGCCAGCAGTCCCGGGACAGGGCGATCACCCCTCCACTTT.